This TCR beta chain was sequenced in a study of OX40 agonist ivuxolimab in advanced cancers. Whole-study context: People who had prior anti-PD-1, anti-PD-L1 or anti-CTLA-4 therapy could take part, and 35% to 50% had some.

CDR1 and CDR2 (germline): KGHSH, LQKENI. This CDR3 spans 14 amino acids. The germline V and J ends were trimmed by 2 bases and 7 bases, with 14 bases remaining between them. The table came from immunoSEQ multiplex PCR; TCRdb's copy has only in-frame clones and leaves some out. The table shows about 76,000 clones, with 70% to 90% occurring only once. The V gene is TRBV18, the J gene TRBJ1-1, with a possible D match to TRBD1 (5 bases). This receptor was obtained from an adult with an advanced solid tumor such as melanoma, head and neck, liver or kidney cancer. Sample: CD4+ or CD8+ T cells sorted from blood, taken in a trial of the OX40 agonist ivuxolimab. The CDR3 reads CASSPGAQSYEAFF. Written as DNA, the CDR3 is TGTGCCAGCTCACCAGGGGCCCAGAGCTATGAAGCTTTCTTT.